This TCR beta chain was sequenced in a study of response to subunit inactivated influenza vaccine. TCRdb itself ran the RT-PCR reads through MiXCR, one entry per CDR3 protein. The table has over 400,000 distinct CDR3 sequences, 10% to 15% seen once. The ends lost 6 bases at V and 5 bases at J; junction bases unmatched: 5. CDR1 and CDR2 (germline): SQVTM, ANQGSEA. This CDR3 is 12 amino acids long. Whole-study findings and limits: Researchers suggested that each seasonal influenza vaccination recruits few new T cells.

Comment on this clonotype: Its target is unknown.

The sample here was PBMCs from blood, taken around seven weeks after vaccination. The chain carries TRBV29-1 and TRBJ2-5, with TRBD1 matching 8 bases. The TCR was taken from a middle-aged man who received an inactivated influenza vaccine. The CDR3 loop reads CSVSTGGETQYF. The CDR3 DNA reads as TGCAGCGTGTCTACAGGGGGGGAGACCCAGTACTTC.